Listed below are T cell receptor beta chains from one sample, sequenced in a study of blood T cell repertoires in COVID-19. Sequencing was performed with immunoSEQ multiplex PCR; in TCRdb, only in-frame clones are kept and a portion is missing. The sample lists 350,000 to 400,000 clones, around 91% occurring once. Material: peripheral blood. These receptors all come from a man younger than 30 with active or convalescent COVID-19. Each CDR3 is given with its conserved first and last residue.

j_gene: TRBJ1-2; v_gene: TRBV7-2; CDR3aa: CASSLGAFYGYTF
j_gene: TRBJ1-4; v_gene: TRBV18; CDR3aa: CASSPLPSPVEKLFF
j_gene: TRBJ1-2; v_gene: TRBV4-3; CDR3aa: CASSQEWTGSGYTF
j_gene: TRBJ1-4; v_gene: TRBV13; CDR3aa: CASGKRGEKLFF
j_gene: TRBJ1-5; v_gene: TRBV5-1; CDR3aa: CASSLDQGRGQPQHF
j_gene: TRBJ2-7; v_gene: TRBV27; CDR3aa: CASSFMTGSYYEQYF
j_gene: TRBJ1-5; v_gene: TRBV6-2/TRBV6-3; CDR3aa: CASSYSSGQGSGQPQHF
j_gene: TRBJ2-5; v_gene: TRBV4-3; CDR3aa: CASSLNRGPQETQYF
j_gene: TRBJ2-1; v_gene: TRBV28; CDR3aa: CASRGQGPYNEQFF
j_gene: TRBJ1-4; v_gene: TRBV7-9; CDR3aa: CASSLVGAATNEKLFF
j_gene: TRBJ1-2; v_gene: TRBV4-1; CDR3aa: CASSRGPTPGNYGYTF
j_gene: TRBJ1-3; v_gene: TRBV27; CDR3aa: CASSSPKTGRNTIYF
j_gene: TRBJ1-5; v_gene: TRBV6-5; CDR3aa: CASSYRLIGNQPQHF
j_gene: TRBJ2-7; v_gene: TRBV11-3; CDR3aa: CASSARDKAYEQYF
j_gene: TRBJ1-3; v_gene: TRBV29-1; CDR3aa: CSVGRGNTIYF
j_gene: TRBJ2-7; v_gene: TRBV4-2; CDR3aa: CASSPQAEAGEQYF
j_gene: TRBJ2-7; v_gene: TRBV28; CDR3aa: CASLGSSGRSEQYF
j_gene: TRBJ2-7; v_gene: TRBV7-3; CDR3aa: CASSTAGTGVYEQYF
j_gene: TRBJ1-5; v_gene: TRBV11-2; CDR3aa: CASSLYQDYNQPQHF
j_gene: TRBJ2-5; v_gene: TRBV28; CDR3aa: CASIPRLAELGETQYF